This TCR beta chain was sequenced in a study of lymphopenia after photon versus proton radiotherapy. Findings and caveats of the study: Better survival with proton therapy was suggested as possible, not demonstrated. Relative stability marked proton patients; photon patients lost diversity and naive cells.

The method was immunoSEQ multiplex PCR; TCRdb's version includes in-frame clones alone and lacks a portion of them. The sample has 75,000 to 90,000 clones; about 83% are singletons. This CDR3 is built from 12 residues. CDR1 is GTSNPN and CDR2 is SVGIG in the germline V gene (reference sequence). The V and J ends lost 1 base and 5 bases respectively, with 8 bases between them. About this clone itself: Its antigen is as yet unknown.

Source: peripheral blood, taken from a patient treated with proton-based radiotherapy. The chain has TRBV30 and TRBJ2-5; D unclear. This sequence was found in a man between 60 and 70 years old with pancreatic cancer. CDR3 sequence: CAWSATKETQYF. CDR3 nucleotide sequence: TGTGCCTGGAGTGCAACCAAGGAGACCCAGTACTTC. Full variable domain (outside the CDR3, taken from reference TRBV30 and TRBJ2-5): SQTIHQWPATLVQPVGSPLSLECTVEGTSNPNLYWYRQAAGRGLQLLFYSVGIGQISSEVPQNLSASRPQDRQFILSSKKLLLSDSGFYLCAWSATKETQYFGPGTRLLVL.